Listed here are 28 T cell receptor beta chains from one sample, sequenced in a study of blood T cell repertoires in COVID-19 (dated by TCRdb to the early 2020s). Libraries came from the immunoSEQ multiplex PCR assay. The source is immuneACCESS, and TCRdb retained only in-frame sequences with V and J called. Part of the clones is not carried over; for the studies checked, unresolved V genes explain less than half of this, and the remainder is unexplained. The sample has 350,000 or so clones on record, roughly 90% of them singletons. Jointly, the top ten make up around 18% of the sample. Material: PBMCs or T cells enriched from blood (not recorded which). These TCRs come from a woman in her twenties or thirties who had recovered from COVID-19.

CDR3 bases: TGTGCCAGCAGTGATAGTCAGGGGGACTATGGCTACACCTTC. Amino acid sequence: CASSDSQGDYGYTF. The J gene is TRBJ1-2, the V gene TRBV6-4; 7 positions agree with TRBD1. The length of the CDR3 is 14 residues. V was clipped by 3 bases and J by 3 bases; unmatched bases: 4. Looked up from germline, CDR1 is MRHNA and CDR2 is SNTAGT.

The V gene is TRBV7-9, the J gene TRBJ2-3; a possible D gene is TRBD1 (5 bases). The germline V gene encodes CDR1 SEHNR and CDR2 FQNEAQ (reference sequence). Between the trimmed V and J ends, which lost 0 bases and 4 bases, there was a span of 8 bases. This CDR3 spans 14 amino acids. The CDR3 DNA is TGTGCCAGCAGCTTAGCAGGGGTGGCAGATACGCAGTATTTT. The encoded protein is CASSLAGVADTQYF.

The chain is built from TRBV4-2 and TRBJ2-3, with 9 bases aligning to TRBD2. CDR3 length: 17 residues. Germline CDR1 reads LGHNA; CDR2 reads YNFKEQ. The junction had 9 bases not matched to a gene; V was cut back by 0 bases and J by 5 bases. DNA of the CDR3: TGTGCCAGCAGCCAAGAAATACTAGCGGGTACGGGAGATACGCAGTATTTT. This sequence encodes CASSQEILAGTGDTQYF.

The chain is built from TRBV29-1 and TRBJ2-5, with D perhaps matching TRBD1 (5 bases). Trimming left V 0 bases short and J 1 base short, with 12 bases between. Germline V lookup: CDR1 SQVTM, CDR2 ANQGSEA. The CDR3 has 15 amino acids. CDR3 sequence: CSVEDPHDSQETQYF. CDR3 DNA: TGCAGCGTTGAAGACCCCCACGACAGCCAAGAGACCCAGTACTTC.

The rearrangement uses TRBV28 and TRBJ1-1; D might be TRBD1 (5 bases). Germline V gene lookup returns CDR1 MDHEN and CDR2 SYDVKM. V lost 2 bases and J 6 bases, leaving 13 bases between the germline ends. CDR3 length: 14 amino acids. CDR3 nucleotide sequence: TGTGCCAGCAGTTTAATAGGGGTTGGATCTGAAGCTTTCTTT. As protein: CASSLIGVGSEAFF.

With respect to this clone: The sample contains more than one DNA sequence encoding this CDR3. The chain carries TRBV4-1 and TRBJ1-2; D might be TRBD1 (6 bases). Germline assignment: CDR1 MGHRA and CDR2 YSYEKL. With 1 base removed from V and 2 bases from J, the gap between germline ends came to 11 bases. The length of the CDR3 is 15 residues. Here the CDR3 DNA reads TGCGCCAGCAGCCAAGGGCAGGGGACGAACTATGGCTACACCTTC. Translated: CASSQGQGTNYGYTF.

The V and J genes are TRBV6-5 and TRBJ2-7; TRBD1 matches at 7 bases. Trimming took 5 bases from V and 3 from J; bases not matched to a gene: 4. The CDR3 covers 13 residues. Per germline, CDR1 MNHEY and CDR2 SVGAGI. In nucleotides, the CDR3 is TGTGCCAGCAGTATGGACAGGAACTACGAGCAGTACTTC. Protein product: CASSMDRNYEQYF.

The chain uses TRBV6-5 and TRBJ2-3, with 7 bases identical to TRBD1. The CDR3 contains 15 residues. Germline V CDR1 and CDR2: MNHEY, SVGAGI. Trimming at V came to 2 bases and at J to 6 bases, leaving 8 bases not matched to a gene. The CDR3 coding sequence is TGTGCCAGCAGTTACAGGGGGCCCAGAACGGATACGCAGTATTTT. Translating gives CASSYRGPRTDTQYF.

This chain uses TRBV30 with TRBJ1-6; tentatively, D is TRBD1 (5 bases). CDR3 length: 12 residues. V dropped 8 bases and J dropped 6 bases, with 11 bases sitting between them. Germline loops: CDR1 GTSNPN, CDR2 SVGIG (reference sequence). The CDR3, as DNA: TGTGCCGGGGGAGGAGGTAATTCACCCCTCCACTTT. This translates into CAGGGGNSPLHF.

The V gene is TRBV29-1, the J gene TRBJ1-3; D might be TRBD1 (5 bases). Deletions cut 6 bases from V and 4 bases from J, with 16 bases between. CDR1 is SQVTM, CDR2 ANQGSEA, per germline. The CDR3 contains 14 residues. CDR3 coding DNA: TGCAGCGTGGGGCCGAGCCGGAACGGAAACACCATATATTTT. This gives the protein CSVGPSRNGNTIYF.

This sequence joins TRBV5-1 and TRBJ2-7; TRBD1 matches at 10 bases. The germline V gene encodes CDR1 SGHRS and CDR2 YFSETQ. The CDR3 has 13 amino acids. The V segment lost 3 bases and the J segment 9 bases; nucleotides outside the gene matches: 6. Here the CDR3 reads CASSSGQGSWQYF. In DNA, the CDR3 is TGCGCCAGCAGCTCGGGACAGGGGAGTTGGCAGTACTTC.

The gene calls are TRBV7-2 and TRBJ1-2, with D possibly being TRBD1 (5 bases). Per the germline V gene, CDR1 is SGHTA and CDR2 is FQGNSA. V lost 1 base and J lost 8, with 14 bases in between. The CDR3 length is 14 residues. Here the CDR3 DNA reads TGTGCCAGCAGCTTAGATTCGGGGGGGAACGGCTACACCTTC. The encoded protein is CASSLDSGGNGYTF.

V and J are TRBV6-5 and TRBJ1-6; TRBD1 agrees at 8 bases. The germline CDR1 and CDR2 sequences are MNHEY and SVGAGI. The CDR3 sequence is 16 residues long. V trimming: 6 bases; J trimming: 7 bases; junction bases outside the gene matches: 11. The CDR3 DNA is TGTGCCAGCAGCTACCGTCCAGGGGGCTGGAATTCACCCCTCCACTTT. The encoded protein is CASSYRPGGWNSPLHF.

The genes are TRBV15 and TRBJ2-7, with D maybe TRBD1 (5 bases). Germline V gene sequence: CDR1 LNHNV, CDR2 YYDKDF (reference sequence). V was pared by 0 bases and J by 10 bases, with 16 bases between. This CDR3 has 14 amino acids. In DNA, the CDR3 is TGTGCCACCAGCAGAGAAGTTAGACAGAACATACAGTACTTC. Its translation is CATSREVRQNIQYF.

The chain combines TRBV7-2 with TRBJ1-1, with TRBD1 matching over 10 bases. Trimming cost V 5 bases and J 6 bases; bases outside gene matches: 9. Germline V lookup: CDR1 SGHTA, CDR2 FQGNSA. This CDR3 contains 15 residues. For the CDR3, the DNA is TGTGCCAGCAGCGACATGACAGGGGGCTTGGCTGAAGCTTTCTTT. Its protein is CASSDMTGGLAEAFF.

J is TRBJ1-5 and V is TRBV5-1, with TRBD1 matching 10 bases. Germline V CDR1 and CDR2: SGHRS, YFSETQ. The CDR3 is 16 residues long. V dropped 0 bases and J dropped 5; count of bases not matched to a gene: 5. CDR3 in DNA: TGCGCCAGCAGCTTGGAAATGGACAGGGGGGATCAGCCCCAGCATTTT. This gives the protein CASSLEMDRGDQPQHF.

The rearrangement links TRBV10-3 to TRBJ2-2; 7 bases are a match to TRBD2. The CDR3 consists of 18 residues. V lost 0 bases and J lost 7; bases outside the gene matches: 14. The germline CDR1 and CDR2 sequences are ENHRY and SYGVKD. CDR3 nucleotides: TGTGCCATCAGTGAGTCGTCGGTGGGAGGGCCTAGTGGCGGGGAGCTGTTTTTT. This translates into CAISESSVGGPSGGELFF.

The CDR3 loop reads CASSVVSTGDNEQFF. DNA for the CDR3: TGTGCCAGCAGCGTAGTTAGTACAGGCGATAATGAGCAGTTCTTC. This rearrangement joins TRBV9 to TRBJ2-1; D possibly corresponds to TRBD1 (5 bases). The CDR3 is 15 residues long. V lost 0 bases, J lost 7 bases, and 14 bases lay in between. Germline assignment: CDR1 SGDLS and CDR2 YYNGEE.

The genes are TRBV5-6 and TRBJ1-2, with TRBD1 matching over 8 bases. V lost 3 bases, J lost 6 bases, and 4 bases stayed unmatched. CDR1 SGHDT and CDR2 YYEEEE come from the germline V gene. The CDR3 sequence is 13 residues long. The CDR3 region has the DNA TGTGCCAGCAGCTCGGGACAGGTGAATGGCTACACCTTC. The encoded protein is CASSSGQVNGYTF. Looking up the rest from reference TRBV5-6 and TRBJ1-2 gives the full variable domain: DAGVTQSPTHLIKTRGQQVTLRCSPKSGHDTVSWYQQALGQGPQFIFQYYEEEERQRGNFPDRFSGHQFPNYSSELNVNALLLGDSALYLCASSSGQVNGYTFGSGTRLTVV.

The chain carries TRBV29-1 and TRBJ2-1, with D maybe TRBD1 (7 bases). The length of the CDR3 is 15 residues. V lost 0 bases to trimming and J lost 9 bases, with 18 bases between them. The germline CDR1 and CDR2 sequences are SQVTM and ANQGSEA. CDR3 DNA sequence: TGCAGCGTTGAAGATCTTAGGAGGGGGCTGGTTGAGCAGTTCTTC. Protein: CSVEDLRRGLVEQFF.

V is TRBV19 and J is TRBJ1-4; 7 bases line up with TRBD1. CDR1 is LNHDA and CDR2 is SQIVND in the germline V gene (reference sequence). V lost 5 bases, J lost 0 bases, and 12 bases stayed unmatched. This CDR3 contains 18 residues. CDR3 loop: CASSARQGDFATNEKLFF. DNA of the CDR3: TGTGCCAGTAGTGCCCGACAGGGCGACTTTGCAACTAATGAAAAACTGTTTTTT.

This chain uses TRBV7-6 with TRBJ1-6, with D hard to call. The CDR3 spans 12 residues. Germline V lookup: CDR1 SGHVS, CDR2 FNYEAQ. V gave up 8 bases and J gave up 2 bases, with 4 bases separating them. CDR3 in DNA: TGTGCCAGCGGGCCCTATAATTCACCCCTCCACTTT. As protein: CASGPYNSPLHF.

The chain is built from TRBV20-1 and TRBJ1-1; no clear D. Per the germline V gene, CDR1 is DFQATT and CDR2 is SNEGSKA (reference sequence). This CDR3 spans 11 amino acids. Trimming shortened V by 5 bases and J by 5 bases, and 9 bases separated the two germline ends. CDR3 nucleotides: TGCAGTGCTGACCAGAGGACTGAAGCTTTCTTT. It codes for CSADQRTEAFF.

V usage is TRBV19 and J usage is TRBJ2-7, with D possibly TRBD1 on 8 matching bases. Trimming removed 5 bases from V and 3 bases from J, with 14 bases in between. From germline, CDR1 is LNHDA and CDR2 SQIVND (reference sequence). The CDR3 has 14 amino acids. The CDR3 nucleotides are TGTGCCAGTAGTTCACAGGGGGGGCTCTACGAGCAGTACTTC. Residues: CASSSQGGLYEQYF.

The genes are TRBV5-6 and TRBJ1-2; possibly TRBD1 for D (6 bases). The CDR3 runs 15 residues. Germline CDR1 is SGHDT and CDR2 is YYEEEE. Trimming removed 1 base at V and 6 bases at J, with 16 bases between. The CDR3 here is CASSLWGGGQDGYTF. In DNA form, the CDR3 reads TGTGCCAGCAGCTTGTGGGGTGGGGGCCAAGATGGCTACACCTTC.

The gene calls are TRBV11-2 and TRBJ1-1; D may be TRBD1 (6 bases). V was pared by 5 bases and J by 1 base, with 14 bases between. From germline, CDR1 is SGHAT and CDR2 FQNNGV. This CDR3 region has 15 residues. CDR3: CASSQMDRPNTEAFF. The CDR3 DNA is TGTGCCAGCAGCCAGATGGACAGACCGAACACTGAAGCTTTCTTT.

The rearrangement uses TRBV20-1 and TRBJ2-7; unclear D gene. This CDR3 has 14 residues. Trimming stripped 3 bases from V and 2 bases from J, with 14 bases between. The germline gives CDR1 DFQATT, CDR2 SNEGSKA (reference sequence). The CDR3 protein is CSASLMAYTYEQYF. DNA for the CDR3: TGCAGTGCTAGTCTTATGGCATATACCTACGAGCAGTACTTC.

The chain is built from TRBV19 and TRBJ2-7, with 7 bases identical to TRBD1. CDR3 length: 15 residues. With V trimmed by 6 bases and J by 0 bases, 8 bases remained unmatched. Germline CDR1 is LNHDA and CDR2 is SQIVND (reference sequence). This chain's CDR3 is CASSIGQVRSYEQYF. In DNA form, the CDR3 reads TGTGCCAGTAGCATCGGACAGGTTCGCTCCTACGAGCAGTACTTC.